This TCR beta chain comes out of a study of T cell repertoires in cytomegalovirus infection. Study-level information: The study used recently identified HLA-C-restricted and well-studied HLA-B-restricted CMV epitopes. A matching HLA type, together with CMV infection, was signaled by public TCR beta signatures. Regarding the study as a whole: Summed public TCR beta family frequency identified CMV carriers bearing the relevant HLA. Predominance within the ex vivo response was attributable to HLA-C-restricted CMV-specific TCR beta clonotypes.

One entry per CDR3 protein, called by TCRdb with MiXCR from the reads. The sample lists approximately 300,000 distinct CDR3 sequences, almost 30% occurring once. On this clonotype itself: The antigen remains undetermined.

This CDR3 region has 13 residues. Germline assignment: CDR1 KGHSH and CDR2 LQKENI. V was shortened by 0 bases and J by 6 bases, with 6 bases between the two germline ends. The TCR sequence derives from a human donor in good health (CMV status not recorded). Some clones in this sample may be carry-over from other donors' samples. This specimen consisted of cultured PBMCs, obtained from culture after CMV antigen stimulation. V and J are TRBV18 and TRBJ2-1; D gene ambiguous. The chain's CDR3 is CASSPPSSNEQFF. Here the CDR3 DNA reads TGTGCCAGCTCACCACCAAGTAGCAATGAGCAGTTCTTC.